Presented here are 18 T cell receptor beta chains from one specimen sequenced in a study of T-cell memory formation after mild COVID-19. MiXCR, applied by TCRdb to the 5' RACE reads, yields one record per CDR3 protein. Seen here are about 90,000 distinct CDR3 sequences, more than 10% observed once, and the top ten hold 25% to 35%. Sequencing was carried out using PBMCs or a T cell subset sorted from them (not recorded which). The receptors here all came from an adult woman who had mild COVID-19 (a few samples of this study predate the infection). Cell type and time point are not known.

The chain employs TRBV9 and TRBJ2-7; 10 nucleotides match TRBD1. The CDR3 runs 14 residues. The germline V gene has CDR1 SGDLS and CDR2 YYNGEE. V was clipped by 4 bases and J by 5 bases; unmatched bases: 6. CDR3 sequence reads: CASSPRGTGDEQYF. The CDR3, as DNA: TGTGCCAGCAGCCCTAGAGGGACAGGGGACGAGCAGTACTTC.

A single count supports this clonotype. The chain couples TRBV19 to TRBJ1-5; D may be TRBD1 (6 bases). CDR3 size: 16 residues. With 0 bases removed from V and 0 bases from J, the gap between germline ends came to 9 bases. CDR1 and CDR2 (germline): LNHDA, SQIVND (reference sequence). CDR3 DNA sequence: TGTGCCAGTAGTATAGAAGGACAGAATAGCAATCAGCCCCAGCATTTT. This codes for CASSIEGQNSNQPQHF.

This clonotype was picked up a small number of times. CDR3 coding DNA: TGTGCCAGCAGCTTGGGACAGGGGGTAACTGAAGCTTTCTTT. Protein product: CASSLGQGVTEAFF. This rearrangement joins TRBV5-5 to TRBJ1-1, with TRBD1 identical over 9 bases. The CDR3 is 14 residues long. The germline gives CDR1 SGHKS, CDR2 YYEKEE (reference sequence). V lost 0 bases to trimming and J lost 5 bases; unmatched junction nucleotides: 2.

This clonotype was observed a few times. The chain is built from TRBV5-1 and TRBJ2-5, with 7 positions matching TRBD1. V lost 5 bases to trimming and J lost 2 bases; unmatched junction nucleotides: 9. The germline V gene encodes CDR1 SGHRS and CDR2 YFSETQ. The CDR3 totals 15 residues. The chain's CDR3 is CASRDEGQRQETQYF. The CDR3 nucleotides are TGCGCCAGCAGAGACGAGGGACAGCGACAAGAGACCCAGTACTTC.

The chain recombines TRBV4-2 with TRBJ2-5; TRBD2 matches at 8 bases. CDR1 is LGHNA and CDR2 is YNFKEQ in the germline V gene. V dropped 3 bases and J dropped 1; count of bases not matched to a gene: 4. The CDR3 extends over 15 amino acids. In DNA, the CDR3 is TGTGCCAGCAGCCATGCTAGCGGGTCCCAAGAGACCCAGTACTTC. It is translated as CASSHASGSQETQYF.

The chain joins TRBV7-3 to TRBJ2-1; 8 bases map to TRBD2. CDR3 size: 15 residues. Losses at the gene ends were 1 base for V and 8 bases for J; bases not matched to a gene: 7. Germline assignment: CDR1 SGHTA and CDR2 FQGTGA. The CDR3 nucleotides read TGTGCCAGCAGCTTAATGACCGGGAGGGGGGATGAGCAGTTCTTC. It codes for CASSLMTGRGDEQFF. The full variable domain, completed using reference TRBV7-3 and TRBJ2-1, is GAGVSQTPSNKVTEKGKYVELRCDPISGHTALYWYRQSLGQGPEFLIYFQGTGAADDSGLPNDRFFAVRPEGSVSTLKIQRTERGDSAVYLCASSLMTGRGDEQFFGPGTRLTVL.

This clonotype was counted at least ten times. CDR3 sequence reads: CASSPGLPYEQYF. CDR3 sequence (DNA): TGTGCCAGCAGTCCGGGCCTCCCCTACGAGCAGTACTTC. The genes are TRBV12-3 or TRBV12-4 and TRBJ2-7; D is ambiguous. This CDR3 has 13 amino acids. V gave up 5 bases and J gave up 2 bases, with 10 bases separating them.

The chain uses TRBV12-3 or TRBV12-4 and TRBJ2-3, with TRBD2 matching 13 bases. The CDR3 consists of 20 residues. J lost 0 bases, V lost 3 bases, and 12 bases had no gene match. The CDR3 region is CASSFPRTSGRQTSTDTQYF. CDR3 sequence (DNA): TGTGCCAGCAGTTTCCCGAGGACTAGCGGGAGACAGACTAGCACAGATACGCAGTATTTT.

The chain is built from TRBV7-6 and TRBJ2-7, with D perhaps TRBD2 (6 bases). The V end lost 4 bases, the J end lost 3 bases, and 10 bases lay between the germline ends. The V gene's germline CDR1 is SGHVS and CDR2 FNYEAQ. The CDR3 loop spans 13 amino acids. CDR3 sequence (DNA): TGTGCCAGCAGCTCGGGACTGAACTACGAGCAGTACTTC. It translates to CASSSGLNYEQYF. The full variable domain, completed using reference TRBV7-6 and TRBJ2-7, is GAGVSQSPRYKVTKRGQDVALRCDPISGHVSLYWYRQALGQGPEFLTYFNYEAQQDKSGLPNDRFSAERPEGSISTLTIQRTEQRDSAMYRCASSSGLNYEQYFGPGTRLTVT.

This chain connects TRBV27 to TRBJ2-7, with D unresolved. Germline values: CDR1 MNHEY, CDR2 SMNVEV (reference sequence). The CDR3 consists of 11 residues. The V gene lost 4 bases and the J gene lost 6 bases, with 7 bases spanning the gap. The CDR3 reads CASSSRFEQYF. CDR3 DNA: TGTGCCAGCAGTTCCCGCTTCGAGCAGTACTTC.

The chain recombines TRBV6-5 with TRBJ2-2; the D is unclear. CDR3 length: 13 amino acids. V shed 6 bases and J shed 3 bases, with 8 bases lying between them. Germline V gene sequence: CDR1 MNHEY, CDR2 SVGAGI. CDR3 DNA sequence: TGTGCCAGCAGCACAATACACACCGGGGAGCTGTTTTTT. Residues: CASSTIHTGELFF.

This chain joins TRBV4-1 and TRBJ2-1, with D tentatively TRBD1 (5 bases). Germline V gene data show CDR1 as MGHRA and CDR2 as YSYEKL. V shed 5 bases and J shed 8 bases, with 13 bases lying between them. The CDR3 loop spans 13 amino acids. The CDR3 sequence is CASSSGPTHEQFF. Here the CDR3 DNA reads TGCGCCAGCAGCTCAGGGCCCACCCATGAGCAGTTCTTC.

The CDR3 protein is CASSPGHGLDYEQYF. The CDR3 DNA sequence: TGCGCCAGCAGCCCCGGACATGGCCTGGACTACGAGCAGTACTTC. The chain has TRBV5-1 and TRBJ2-7, with D tentatively TRBD1 (5 bases). This CDR3 spans 15 amino acids. Between the trimmed V and J ends, which lost 4 bases and 3 bases, there was a span of 17 bases. Per germline, CDR1 SGHRS and CDR2 YFSETQ.

The chain is built from TRBV15 and TRBJ2-3; D unclear. Germline CDR1 reads LNHNV; CDR2 reads YYDKDF (reference sequence). Trimming removed 3 bases at V and 4 bases at J, with 14 bases between. The CDR3 spans 15 residues. CDR3 region: CATSSRGVVPDTQYF. The CDR3 nucleotides read TGTGCCACCAGCAGCCGAGGAGTGGTCCCAGATACGCAGTATTTT.

This chain uses TRBV12-3 or TRBV12-4 with TRBJ2-6; no clear D gene. Trimming removed 3 bases at V and 1 base at J, with 13 bases between. The CDR3 consists of 17 residues. DNA for the CDR3: TGTGCCAGCAGTTTTCGGTTGAAGAGATCTGGGGCCAACGTCCTGACTTTC. It translates to CASSFRLKRSGANVLTF.

The CDR3 nucleotides are TGCAGTGCTGGGTGGGGCGGGGAGCTGTTTTTT. It encodes CSAGWGGELFF. The J gene is TRBJ2-2, the V gene TRBV20-1; no firm D call. This CDR3 spans 11 amino acids. Germline V gives CDR1 DFQATT, CDR2 SNEGSKA (reference sequence). Trimming cost V 5 bases and J 7 bases, with 8 bases left between them.

This clonotype occurred a few times. The J gene is TRBJ2-7, the V gene TRBV7-3; no clear D. V lost 5 bases, J lost 4 bases, and 6 bases lay in between. Germline assignment: CDR1 SGHTA and CDR2 FQGTGA. The CDR3 has 11 amino acids. CDR3 protein: CASSPRYEQYF. CDR3 coding DNA: TGTGCCAGCAGCCCGCGATACGAGCAGTACTTC.

This rearrangement joins TRBV7-6 to TRBJ2-7; weak D call: TRBD2 (5 bases). CDR1 is SGHVS, CDR2 FNYEAQ, per germline. V shed 1 base and J shed 0 bases, with 13 bases lying between them. The CDR3 consists of 16 residues. The CDR3 region is CASSLEEDSSSYEQYF. The CDR3 DNA reads TGTGCCAGCAGCTTAGAGGAGGACTCGAGCTCCTACGAGCAGTACTTC.